The 31 T cell receptor beta chains below were found in one sample sequenced in a study of cytomegalovirus exposure and HLA in healthy donors. PCR amplification relied on 60 Vbeta primers (plus 13 Jbeta primers). Assay: immunoSEQ multiplex PCR; the TCRdb copy retains only in-frame clones and omits some. The data show over 85,000 clones, with about four fifths seen just once and under 4.5% held by the top ten. The sequencing input was PBMCs. The origin of the receptors is a female donor in good health and CMV-seropositive.

The chain recombines TRBV5-5 with TRBJ2-7, with 7 bases lining up with TRBD1. CDR1 is SGHKS and CDR2 is YYEKEE in the germline V gene (reference sequence). The CDR3 loop spans 15 amino acids. The J segment lost 0 bases and the V segment lost 4 bases, leaving 7 bases of the junction unmatched. CDR3 DNA sequence: TGTGCCAGCAGCCCAAGGGACAGCAACTCCTACGAGCAGTACTTC. Its protein is CASSPRDSNSYEQYF.

Here the CDR3 DNA reads TGTGCCAGTAGTATGGAGAGTGGAGAGACCCAGTACTTC. Translated, it gives CASSMESGETQYF. The chain recombines TRBV19 with TRBJ2-5; D uncertain. The CDR3 extends over 13 amino acids. Trimming removed 3 bases from V and 4 bases from J, with 9 bases in between. Per germline, CDR1 LNHDA and CDR2 SQIVND (reference sequence).

The gene calls are TRBV19 and TRBJ2-7, with TRBD1 identical over 8 bases. The V gene end was trimmed by 5 bases and the J gene end by 4 bases; junction bases not matched to a gene: 7. Germline V gene sequence: CDR1 LNHDA, CDR2 SQIVND (reference sequence). The CDR3 covers 14 residues. CDR3 DNA sequence: TGTGCCAGTAGTTCCGGGACAGGTCCTTACGAGCAGTACTTC. This encodes CASSSGTGPYEQYF.

The V call is TRBV11-2, the J call TRBJ1-4; 7 bases match TRBD1. This CDR3 has 15 amino acids. V shed 2 bases and J 10 bases; nucleotides not matched to a gene: 10. CDR1 and CDR2 (germline): SGHAT, FQNNGV. The CDR3 loop reads CASSLYAGGFGKLFF. The CDR3 DNA is TGTGCCAGCAGCTTATACGCAGGGGGGTTTGGAAAACTGTTTTTT.

The chain has TRBV7-2 and TRBJ2-1; D possibly corresponds to TRBD1 (6 bases). The germline V gene has CDR1 SGHTA and CDR2 FQGNSA. Trimming left V 5 bases short and J 0 bases short, with 14 bases between. The CDR3 is made up of 16 amino acids. CDR3 sequence reads: CASSGWDTSSYNEQFF. Written as DNA, the CDR3 is TGTGCCAGCAGCGGATGGGACACTAGCTCCTACAATGAGCAGTTCTTC.

In its sample, this clone was seen once. This rearrangement joins TRBV7-6 to TRBJ2-1; no clear D. This CDR3 region has 13 residues. Germline assignment: CDR1 SGHVS and CDR2 FNYEAQ. Trimming removed 3 bases from V and 10 bases from J, with 13 bases in between. The CDR3 DNA sequence: TGTGCCAGCAGCTTTCCCGGTTTGGGCGAGCAGTTCTTC. Protein product: CASSFPGLGEQFF.

The chain has TRBV2 and TRBJ1-5; unclear D gene. The CDR3 consists of 16 residues. Trimming stripped 6 bases from V and 0 bases from J, with 15 bases between. Germline lookup yields CDR1 SNHLY and CDR2 FYNNEI. The CDR3 sequence: CASRLTLPGSNQPQHF. In DNA, the CDR3 is TGTGCCAGCAGGCTAACCCTCCCAGGTAGCAATCAGCCCCAGCATTTT. Variable domain in full (rest from reference TRBV2 and TRBJ1-5): EPEVTQTPSHQVTQMGQEVILRCVPISNHLYFYWYRQILGQKVEFLVSFYNNEISEKSEIFDDQFSVERPDGSNFTLKIRSTKLEDSAMYFCASRLTLPGSNQPQHFGDGTRLSIL.

The chain employs TRBV11-2 and TRBJ1-5; D is possibly TRBD1 (6 bases). The germline V and J ends were trimmed by 1 base and 6 bases, with 10 bases remaining between them. This CDR3 region has 14 residues. Germline CDR1 and CDR2: SGHAT and FQNNGV. The CDR3 region has the DNA TGTGCCAGCAGCTTAGGGGCAGGGGTTCAGCCCCAGCATTTT. Its protein is CASSLGAGVQPQHF.

This sequence joins TRBV4-2 and TRBJ1-6, with TRBD1 identical over 10 bases. The CDR3 runs to 15 residues. The V gene's germline CDR1 is LGHNA and CDR2 YNFKEQ. V was pared by 0 bases and J by 11 bases, with 4 bases of the junction left unmatched. The CDR3 loop reads CASSQEGQGGAPLHF. CDR3 in DNA: TGTGCCAGCAGCCAAGAAGGACAGGGGGGGGCACCCCTCCACTTT.

V usage is TRBV2 and J usage is TRBJ1-5; no clear D. The CDR3 sequence is 13 residues long. Germline values: CDR1 SNHLY, CDR2 FYNNEI. With 7 bases removed from V and 2 bases from J, the gap between germline ends came to 9 bases. CDR3: CASTGAGNQPQHF. The DNA for the CDR3 is TGTGCCAGCACAGGTGCCGGCAATCAGCCCCAGCATTTT. Variable domain in full (rest from reference TRBV2 and TRBJ1-5): EPEVTQTPSHQVTQMGQEVILRCVPISNHLYFYWYRQILGQKVEFLVSFYNNEISEKSEIFDDQFSVERPDGSNFTLKIRSTKLEDSAMYFCASTGAGNQPQHFGDGTRLSIL.

V and J are TRBV27 and TRBJ2-1; 10 bases line up with TRBD2. From germline, CDR1 is MNHEY and CDR2 SMNVEV (reference sequence). The V gene end was trimmed by 4 bases and the J gene end by 4 bases; junction bases not matched to a gene: 4. This CDR3 is built from 15 residues. The CDR3 sequence is CASSSSGSSYNEQFF. CDR3 DNA: TGTGCCAGCAGTTCTAGCGGGAGTTCGTACAATGAGCAGTTCTTC.

Details on this clone: Different DNA sequences within this sample yield the same CDR3. The CDR3 loop reads CASSAGGSYEQYF. As DNA, the CDR3 is TGTGCCAGCAGTGCAGGGGGATCCTACGAGCAGTACTTC. The V and J genes are TRBV5-6 and TRBJ2-7; 7 nucleotides agree with TRBD1. Trimming removed 5 bases from V and 1 base from J; junction bases left unmatched: 3. Germline CDR1 reads SGHDT; CDR2 reads YYEEEE. The CDR3 consists of 13 residues.

The chain couples TRBV2 to TRBJ2-1; the D gene is possibly TRBD1 (6 bases). Between the trimmed V and J ends, which lost 6 bases and 0 bases, there was a span of 12 bases. The V gene's germline CDR1 is SNHLY and CDR2 FYNNEI. The CDR3 runs 15 residues. The CDR3 sequence: CASRGTGSSYNEQFF. DNA of the CDR3: TGTGCCAGCAGAGGAACAGGGAGCTCCTACAATGAGCAGTTCTTC.

This chain connects TRBV13 to TRBJ2-4; 10 bases map to TRBD1. V lost 4 bases to trimming and J lost 2 bases; unmatched junction nucleotides: 5. Germline CDR1 PRHDT, CDR2 FYEKMQ (reference sequence). The CDR3 has 16 amino acids. Here the CDR3 reads CASSSRDRGTKNIQYF. The CDR3 region has the DNA TGTGCCAGCAGCTCCCGGGACAGGGGAACCAAAAACATTCAGTACTTC.

The rearrangement joins TRBV4-1 to TRBJ2-5; 8 bases match TRBD2. J was trimmed by 4 bases and V by 4 bases; bases with no gene match: 8. CDR3 length: 15 residues. Germline-derived CDR1 and CDR2 are MGHRA and YSYEKL. CDR3 loop: CASSPASGRGETQYF. In DNA, the CDR3 is TGCGCCAGCAGCCCCGCTAGCGGGCGGGGAGAGACCCAGTACTTC.

The table lists this clone with a count of one. The V call is TRBV7-2, the J call TRBJ1-1, with TRBD1 matching over 7 bases. Germline V gives CDR1 SGHTA, CDR2 FQGNSA. Trimming cost V 2 bases and J 8 bases; bases outside gene matches: 8. This CDR3 has 14 residues. The CDR3 here is CASSLTGAGREAFF. In nucleotides, the CDR3 is TGTGCCAGCAGCTTAACAGGGGCTGGGAGAGAAGCTTTCTTT. The entire variable domain, with the rest obtained from reference TRBV7-2 and TRBJ1-1, is as follows: GAGVSQSPSNKVTEKGKDVELRCDPISGHTALYWYRQSLGQGLEFLIYFQGNSAPDKSGLPSDRFSAERTGGSVSTLTIQRTQQEDSAVYLCASSLTGAGREAFFGQGTRLTVV.

This clone was picked up one time. As DNA, the CDR3 is TGTGCCAGCAGCTCCACTCGGGACAGAGCCTACGAGCAGTACTTC. Translating gives CASSSTRDRAYEQYF. The chain couples TRBV27 to TRBJ2-7; TRBD1 aligns across 7 bases. V lost 6 bases and J lost 2; bases outside the gene matches: 10. Germline loops: CDR1 MNHEY, CDR2 SMNVEV (reference sequence). The CDR3 loop spans 15 amino acids.

In its sample, this clone was seen once. The V call is TRBV7-2, the J call TRBJ2-7; TRBD2 aligns across 8 bases. Germline loops: CDR1 SGHTA, CDR2 FQGNSA. Trimming removed 3 bases from V and 6 bases from J; junction bases left unmatched: 4. The CDR3 is 13 amino acids. CDR3 coding DNA: TGTGCCAGCAGCTTCGGGGGGGCGAGCGAGCAGTACTTC. Translation gives CASSFGGASEQYF. Filled out from reference TRBV7-2 and TRBJ2-7, the complete variable domain reads GAGVSQSPSNKVTEKGKDVELRCDPISGHTALYWYRQSLGQGLEFLIYFQGNSAPDKSGLPSDRFSAERTGGSVSTLTIQRTQQEDSAVYLCASSFGGASEQYFGPGTRLTVT.

The chain couples TRBV6-4 to TRBJ2-3, with TRBD2 matching over 7 bases. This CDR3 has 18 residues. The V and J ends lost 5 bases and 3 bases, in that order; junction bases with no gene match: 17. The germline gives CDR1 MRHNA, CDR2 SNTAGT. CDR3 region: CASSQEAGREGMTDTQYF. The CDR3 region has the DNA TGTGCCAGCAGTCAAGAAGCCGGCAGGGAGGGGATGACAGATACGCAGTATTTT.

As DNA, the CDR3 is TGTGCCAGCAGCCAAGATTGGCGGGAGGGAACCTACGAGCAGTACTTC. Amino acid sequence: CASSQDWREGTYEQYF. The V call is TRBV4-2, the J call TRBJ2-7, with 9 bases lining up with TRBD2. Trimming removed 0 bases from V and 2 bases from J; junction bases left unmatched: 5. The CDR3 runs 16 residues. Germline values: CDR1 LGHNA, CDR2 YNFKEQ.

The chain uses TRBV6-1 and TRBJ2-7; TRBD2 aligns across 14 bases. V lost 2 bases to trimming and J lost 3 bases; unmatched junction nucleotides: 6. The germline CDR1 and CDR2 sequences are MNHNS and SASEGT. CDR3 length: 17 residues. CDR3 residues: CASSERGTSGSVYEQYF. CDR3 nucleotide sequence: TGTGCCAGCAGTGAACGCGGGACTAGCGGGAGTGTCTACGAGCAGTACTTC.

V and J are TRBV28 and TRBJ2-6, with 11 nucleotides matching TRBD1. V was clipped by 5 bases and J by 0 bases; unmatched bases: 3. The CDR3 length is 17 residues. The germline V gene encodes CDR1 MDHEN and CDR2 SYDVKM. The CDR3 loop is CASSGTGGSSGANVLTF. CDR3 DNA: TGTGCCAGCAGTGGGACAGGGGGGAGCTCTGGGGCCAACGTCCTGACTTTC.

This chain connects TRBV12-5 to TRBJ1-4; D perhaps matches TRBD1 (5 bases). Trimming removed 2 bases from V and 7 bases from J, with 11 bases in between. Germline-derived CDR1 and CDR2 are LGHNT and FRNRAP. This CDR3 has 14 residues. The CDR3 spells CASGLSGQGEKLFF. CDR3 DNA: TGTGCTAGTGGTTTGTCCGGGCAGGGTGAAAAACTGTTTTTT.

This clone was counted only a few times. This chain joins TRBV6-5 and TRBJ2-5; 9 bases agree with TRBD1. This CDR3 has 13 residues. V shed 5 bases, J shed 4 bases, and the junction held 2 bases outside the gene matches. The germline V gene has CDR1 MNHEY and CDR2 SVGAGI. The CDR3 bases are TGTGCCAGCAGTCCACAGGGGGCAGAGACCCAGTACTTC. Its translation: CASSPQGAETQYF.

V gene TRBV7-2 combines with J gene TRBJ2-2; TRBD1 matches at 8 bases. The germline V gene has CDR1 SGHTA and CDR2 FQGNSA. Unmatched junction bases numbered 7, after V lost 3 bases and J lost 4 bases. This CDR3 has 16 residues. The CDR3 DNA reads as TGTGCCAGCAGCTTCGGACAGGGTGCGGGCACCGGGGAGCTGTTTTTT. It yields the protein CASSFGQGAGTGELFF.

The chain combines TRBV5-1 with TRBJ2-1; TRBD1 is a possible D gene (6 bases). The germline gives CDR1 SGHRS, CDR2 YFSETQ. This CDR3 has 16 residues. V was pared by 2 bases and J by 6 bases, with 18 bases between. CDR3 DNA: TGCGCCAGCAGCTTACCTCCCGACAGGACAGTCAATGAGCAGTTCTTC. As protein: CASSLPPDRTVNEQFF.

The chain carries TRBV5-1 and TRBJ2-3; perhaps TRBD1 as D (8 bases). The ends were cut back, 2 bases at V and 4 bases at J, with 14 bases in the middle. The CDR3 has 15 residues. Germline V gene lookup returns CDR1 SGHRS and CDR2 YFSETQ. CDR3 nucleotide sequence: TGCGCCAGCAGCTTACAGGGGGGGGGCCCAGATACGCAGTATTTT. Its translation: CASSLQGGGPDTQYF.

This clone has only a few counts. This rearrangement joins TRBV5-1 to TRBJ2-5, with a weak D call TRBD2 (5 bases). The CDR3 is 16 amino acids. V was clipped by 6 bases and J by 4 bases, with 22 bases between them. Germline V lookup: CDR1 SGHRS, CDR2 YFSETQ. In nucleotides, the CDR3 is TGCGCCAGCAACCAGAGGACTGATTTGCTGGCAGAGACCCAGTACTTC. Its protein is CASNQRTDLLAETQYF.

The chain links TRBV27 to TRBJ2-5; D is unclear. This CDR3 has 13 residues. Per the germline V gene, CDR1 is MNHEY and CDR2 is SMNVEV (reference sequence). Trimming stripped 2 bases from V and 6 bases from J, with 10 bases between. The CDR3: CASSLGPWQTQYF. CDR3 bases: TGTGCCAGCAGTTTAGGGCCTTGGCAGACCCAGTACTTC.

This clone was picked up one time. This sequence joins TRBV29-1 and TRBJ2-5; 13 bases are a match to TRBD2. Germline loops: CDR1 SQVTM, CDR2 ANQGSEA. The V and J ends lost 3 bases and 4 bases, in that order; junction bases with no gene match: 20. CDR3 length: 20 amino acids. In DNA, the CDR3 is TGCAGCGTTGATCGCATGTGGACTAGCGGGAGACCCACGGCTGGAGAGACCCAGTACTTC. It translates to CSVDRMWTSGRPTAGETQYF.

J is TRBJ2-7 and V is TRBV4-1; TRBD2 is a possible D gene (5 bases). V gave up 1 base and J gave up 2 bases, with 9 bases separating them. The CDR3 extends over 14 amino acids. Germline V gene data show CDR1 as MGHRA and CDR2 as YSYEKL. In DNA, the CDR3 is TGCGCCAGCAGCCAAGCCCTCGGGACCTACGAGCAGTACTTC. Protein sequence: CASSQALGTYEQYF.